Reported below is one TCR beta chain. Its specificity is unknown. Researchers ran the PCR with 60 Vbeta and 13 Jbeta primers. TCRdb keeps only in-frame clones here, not all; method: immunoSEQ multiplex PCR. The sample lists around 130,000 clones, about 8.5% occurring once. This specimen belongs to a study of cytomegalovirus exposure and HLA in healthy donors. General study findings and limits: HLA alleles showed associations with about 17,000 TCR beta sequences in a later analysis, at a 0.05 false discovery rate. TCR beta V- and J-gene trimming was later associated with a missense DCLRE1C variant. Researchers left out some V segments, among them TRBV6-2 and TRBV6-3, as indistinguishable.

The CDR3 is 14 amino acids. Germline assignment: CDR1 SNHLY and CDR2 FYNNEI. V was clipped by 6 bases and J by 2 bases, with 13 bases between them. The sequencing sample was made of PBMCs. The sequence derives from a man aged 40-50 years in good health and CMV-seronegative. The chain is built from TRBV2 and TRBJ1-1, with a possible D match to TRBD1 (6 bases). CDR3 loop: CASRAGQLNTEAFF. The CDR3 DNA reads TGTGCCAGCAGGGCCGGACAGTTAAACACTGAAGCTTTCTTT.